This TCR beta chain originates from a study of CD8 T cells in ankylosing spondylitis. For TCR beta, libraries came from quantitative 5'-RACE with molecular barcodes. Each CDR3 protein gets one entry after TCRdb re-called the 5' RACE reads with MiXCR. The repertoire holds approximately 440,000 distinct CDR3 sequences, with 15% to 20% as singletons. Study-wide findings and caveats: Past studies reported some motif variants in reactive arthritis synovial fluid and blood. Enrichment of disease-linked clones was reportedly significant in matched ankylosing spondylitis synovial fluid. Seemingly distinctive of ankylosing spondylitis blood was a TCR beta motif formed by eight highly homologous variants.

This clonotype was seen many times. No antigen is known for it. Sequenced input: blood, either unsorted or a sorted T cell fraction (not recorded which). The sequence derives from a male donor with ankylosing spondylitis.

The CDR3 loop reads CASSPSRVSYEQYF. The CDR3 DNA reads as TGTGCCAGCAGCCCGAGTCGCGTTTCCTACGAGCAGTACTTC. This sequence joins TRBV11-2 and TRBJ2-7; D call uncertain. Trimming took off 5 bases at V and 1 base at J, with 12 bases between the two ends. There are 14 residues in the CDR3. Germline CDR1 and CDR2: SGHAT and FQNNGV.